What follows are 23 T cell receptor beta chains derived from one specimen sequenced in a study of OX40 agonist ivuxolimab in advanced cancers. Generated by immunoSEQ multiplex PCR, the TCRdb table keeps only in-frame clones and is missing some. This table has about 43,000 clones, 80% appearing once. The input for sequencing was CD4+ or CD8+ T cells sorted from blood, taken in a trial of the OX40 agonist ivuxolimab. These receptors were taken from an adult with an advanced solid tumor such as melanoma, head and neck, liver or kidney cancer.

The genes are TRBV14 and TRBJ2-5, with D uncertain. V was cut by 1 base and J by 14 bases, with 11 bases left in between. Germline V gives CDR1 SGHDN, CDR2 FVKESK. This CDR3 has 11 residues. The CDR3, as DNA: TGTGCCAGCAGCCAAGTGGGTAGGGAATACTTC. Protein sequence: CASSQVGREYF.

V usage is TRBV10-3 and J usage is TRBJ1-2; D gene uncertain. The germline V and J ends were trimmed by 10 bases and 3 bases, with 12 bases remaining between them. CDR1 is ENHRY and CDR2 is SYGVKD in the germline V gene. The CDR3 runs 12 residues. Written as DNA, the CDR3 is TGTGCCACCCACTCCGGTTACTATGGCTACACCTTC. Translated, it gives CATHSGYYGYTF.

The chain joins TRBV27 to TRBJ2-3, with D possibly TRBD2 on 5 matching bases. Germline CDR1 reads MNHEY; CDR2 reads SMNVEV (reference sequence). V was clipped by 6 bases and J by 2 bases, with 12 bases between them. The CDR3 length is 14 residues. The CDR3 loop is CASRLLDSTDTQYF. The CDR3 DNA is TGTGCCAGCAGATTACTAGACTCCACAGATACGCAGTATTTT.

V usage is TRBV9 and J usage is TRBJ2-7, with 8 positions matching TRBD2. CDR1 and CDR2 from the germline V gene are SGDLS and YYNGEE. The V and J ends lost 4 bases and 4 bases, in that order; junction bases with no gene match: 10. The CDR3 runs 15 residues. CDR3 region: CASSPRGAGVYEQYF. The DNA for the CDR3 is TGTGCCAGCAGCCCGAGGGGAGCGGGAGTTTACGAGCAGTACTTC.

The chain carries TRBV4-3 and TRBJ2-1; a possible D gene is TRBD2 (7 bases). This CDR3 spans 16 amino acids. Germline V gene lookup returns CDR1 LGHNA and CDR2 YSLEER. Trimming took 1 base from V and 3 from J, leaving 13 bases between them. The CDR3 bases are TGCGCCAGCAGCCAAGCCCCGGGGGGCGTCTACAATGAGCAGTTCTTC. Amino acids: CASSQAPGGVYNEQFF.

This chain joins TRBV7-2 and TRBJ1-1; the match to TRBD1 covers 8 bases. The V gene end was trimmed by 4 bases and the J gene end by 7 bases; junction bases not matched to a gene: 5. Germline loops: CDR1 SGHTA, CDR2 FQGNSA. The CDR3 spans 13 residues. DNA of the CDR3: TGTGCCAGCAGCTACAGGGGGGCTGGTGAAGCTTTCTTT. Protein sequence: CASSYRGAGEAFF.

This chain's CDR3 is CASSPGSGNTIYF. CDR3 nucleotides: TGTGCCAGCAGTCCCGGTTCCGGAAACACCATATATTTT. The rearrangement joins TRBV2 to TRBJ1-3; D is uncertain. V dropped 5 bases and J dropped 4 bases, with 9 bases sitting between them. In germline, CDR1 is SNHLY, CDR2 FYNNEI. The CDR3 runs 13 residues.

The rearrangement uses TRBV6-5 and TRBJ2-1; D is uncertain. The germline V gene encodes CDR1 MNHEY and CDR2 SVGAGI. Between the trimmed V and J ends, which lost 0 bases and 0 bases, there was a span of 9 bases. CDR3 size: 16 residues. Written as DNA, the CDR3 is TGTGCCAGCAGTTACTCTCTGGCTAGCTCCTACAATGAGCAGTTCTTC. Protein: CASSYSLASSYNEQFF.

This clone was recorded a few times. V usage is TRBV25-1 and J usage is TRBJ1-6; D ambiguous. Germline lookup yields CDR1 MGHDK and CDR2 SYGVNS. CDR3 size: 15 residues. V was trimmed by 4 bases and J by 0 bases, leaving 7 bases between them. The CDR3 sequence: CASSGPNSYNSPLHF. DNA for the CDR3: TGTGCCAGCAGTGGACCGAACTCCTATAATTCACCCCTCCACTTT.

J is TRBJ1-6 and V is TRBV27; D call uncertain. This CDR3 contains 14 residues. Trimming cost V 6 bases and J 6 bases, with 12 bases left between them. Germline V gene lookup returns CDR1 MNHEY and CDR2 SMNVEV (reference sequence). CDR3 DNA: TGTGCCAGCAGGAGGACCGCTGGTAATTCACCCCTCCACTTT. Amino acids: CASRRTAGNSPLHF.

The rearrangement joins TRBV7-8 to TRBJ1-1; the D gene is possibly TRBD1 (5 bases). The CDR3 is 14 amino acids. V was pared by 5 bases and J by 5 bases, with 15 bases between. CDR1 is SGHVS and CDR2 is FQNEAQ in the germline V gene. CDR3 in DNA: TGTGCCAGCAGCCCGGGACTCTTGGGGACTGAAGCTTTCTTT. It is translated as CASSPGLLGTEAFF.

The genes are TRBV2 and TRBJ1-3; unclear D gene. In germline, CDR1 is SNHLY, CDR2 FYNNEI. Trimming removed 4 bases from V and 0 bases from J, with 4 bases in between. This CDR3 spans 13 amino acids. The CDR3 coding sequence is TGTGCCAGCAGTGCAAGCTCTGGAAACACCATATATTTT. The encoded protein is CASSASSGNTIYF.

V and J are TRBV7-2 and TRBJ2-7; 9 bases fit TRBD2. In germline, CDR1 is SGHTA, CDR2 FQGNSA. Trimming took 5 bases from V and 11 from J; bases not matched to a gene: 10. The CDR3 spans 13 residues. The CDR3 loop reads CASSRSSGEGKYF. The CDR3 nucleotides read TGTGCCAGCAGCCGATCTAGCGGGGAGGGGAAGTACTTC.

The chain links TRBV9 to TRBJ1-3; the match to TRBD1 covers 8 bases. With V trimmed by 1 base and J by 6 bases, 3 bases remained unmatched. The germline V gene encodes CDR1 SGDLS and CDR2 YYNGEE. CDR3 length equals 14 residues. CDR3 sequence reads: CASSVNQGANTIYF. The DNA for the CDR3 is TGTGCCAGCAGCGTAAACCAGGGGGCAAACACCATATATTTT. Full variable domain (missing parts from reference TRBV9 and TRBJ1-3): DSGVTQTPKHLITATGQRVTLRCSPRSGDLSVYWYQQSLDQGLQFLIQYYNGEERAKGNILERFSAQQFPDLHSELNLSSLELGDSALYFCASSVNQGANTIYFGEGSWLTVV.

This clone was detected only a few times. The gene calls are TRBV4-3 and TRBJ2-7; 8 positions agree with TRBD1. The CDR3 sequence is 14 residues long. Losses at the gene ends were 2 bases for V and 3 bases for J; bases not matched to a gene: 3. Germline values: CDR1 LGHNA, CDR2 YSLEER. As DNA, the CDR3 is TGCGCCAGCAGCCAACAGGGGGCCGGCTACGAGCAGTACTTC. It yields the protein CASSQQGAGYEQYF.

CDR3 DNA: TGTGCCAGCAGAACTACCGGCACCAGGACGGAGATATACAACAATCAGCCCCAGCATTTT. This encodes CASRTTGTRTEIYNNQPQHF. This chain connects TRBV9 to TRBJ1-5; D gene uncertain. Germline V lookup: CDR1 SGDLS, CDR2 YYNGEE. V was trimmed by 5 bases and J by 3 bases, leaving 30 bases between them. The CDR3 is 20 amino acids.

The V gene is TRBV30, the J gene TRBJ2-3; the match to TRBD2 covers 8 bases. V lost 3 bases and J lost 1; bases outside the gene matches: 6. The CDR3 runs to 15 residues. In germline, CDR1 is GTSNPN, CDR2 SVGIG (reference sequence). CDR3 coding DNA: TGTGCCTGGAGCCTCCCCGGGGGGGGCACAGATACGCAGTATTTT. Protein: CAWSLPGGGTDTQYF.

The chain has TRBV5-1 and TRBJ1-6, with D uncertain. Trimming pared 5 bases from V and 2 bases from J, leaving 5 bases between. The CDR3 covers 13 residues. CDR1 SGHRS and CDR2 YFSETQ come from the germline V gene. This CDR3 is CASRDTYNSPLHF. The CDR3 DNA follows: TGCGCCAGCAGGGATACCTATAATTCACCCCTCCACTTT.

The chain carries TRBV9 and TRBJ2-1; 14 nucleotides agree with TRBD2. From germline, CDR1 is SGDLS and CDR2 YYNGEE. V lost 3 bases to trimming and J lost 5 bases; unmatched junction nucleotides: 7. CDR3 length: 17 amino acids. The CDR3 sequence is CASSAGTSGGSNNEQFF. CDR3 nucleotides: TGTGCCAGCAGCGCCGGGACTAGCGGGGGAAGTAACAATGAGCAGTTCTTC.

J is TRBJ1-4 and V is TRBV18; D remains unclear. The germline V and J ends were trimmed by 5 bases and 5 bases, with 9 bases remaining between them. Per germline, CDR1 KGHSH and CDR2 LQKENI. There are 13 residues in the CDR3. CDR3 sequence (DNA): TGTGCCAGCTCATCAAGTGGGAATGAAAAACTGTTTTTT. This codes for CASSSSGNEKLFF.

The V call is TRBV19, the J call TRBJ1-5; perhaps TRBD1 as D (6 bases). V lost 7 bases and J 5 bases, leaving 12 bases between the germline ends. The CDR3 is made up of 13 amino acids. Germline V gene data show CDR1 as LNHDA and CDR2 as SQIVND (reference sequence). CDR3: CASTRDIYQPQHF. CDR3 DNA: TGTGCCAGTACCCGGGACATATATCAGCCCCAGCATTTT.

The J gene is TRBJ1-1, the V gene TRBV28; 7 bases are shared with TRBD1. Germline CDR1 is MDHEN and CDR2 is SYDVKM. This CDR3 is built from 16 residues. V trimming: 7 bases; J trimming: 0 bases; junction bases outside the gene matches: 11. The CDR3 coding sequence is TGTGCCAGCAACAAAAACCGAGGGGGCCTGAACACTGAAGCTTTCTTT. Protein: CASNKNRGGLNTEAFF.

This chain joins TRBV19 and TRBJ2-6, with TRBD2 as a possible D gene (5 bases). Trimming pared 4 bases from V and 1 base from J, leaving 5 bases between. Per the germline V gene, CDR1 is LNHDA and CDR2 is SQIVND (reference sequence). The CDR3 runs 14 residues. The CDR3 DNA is TGTGCCAGTAGTAGCGGGTCTGGGGCCAACGTCCTGACTTTC. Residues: CASSSGSGANVLTF.